The 24 T cell receptor beta chains below all came from one sample that was sequenced in a study of blood T cell repertoires in COVID-19. Sequencing used immunoSEQ multiplex PCR; TCRdb keeps in-frame clones, though not all of them. In the table there are over 250,000 clones, roughly 90% of which are singletons. Material: PBMCs or T cells enriched from blood (not recorded which). The receptor set was obtained from a woman aged 45-60 years who had recovered from COVID-19.

V and J are TRBV11-2 and TRBJ1-4; 8 positions match TRBD1. CDR3 length: 14 residues. Germline V gives CDR1 SGHAT, CDR2 FQNNGV. Germline trimming cut 5 bases from V and 8 bases from J; bases unmatched to any gene: 7. CDR3: CASSADRGREKLFF. CDR3 DNA sequence: TGTGCCAGCAGCGCTGACAGGGGAAGGGAAAAACTGTTTTTT.

J is TRBJ2-2 and V is TRBV7-9; D perhaps matches TRBD1 (5 bases). The CDR3 is 15 residues long. From germline, CDR1 is SEHNR and CDR2 FQNEAQ (reference sequence). Deletions cut 7 bases from V and 0 bases from J, with 12 bases between. CDR3: CASNPARANTGELFF. In DNA form, the CDR3 reads TGTGCCAGCAACCCAGCCAGGGCGAACACCGGGGAGCTGTTTTTT.

This chain uses TRBV7-2 with TRBJ2-3, with 8 bases fitting TRBD2. The germline V gene encodes CDR1 SGHTA and CDR2 FQGNSA. The CDR3 is 18 residues long. The trim removed 1 base at V and 2 bases at J, leaving 11 bases unmatched. The CDR3 is CASSLGPSGGPPTDTQYF. Written as DNA, the CDR3 is TGTGCCAGCAGCTTAGGCCCCTCGGGAGGGCCACCCACAGATACGCAGTATTTT.

The rearrangement joins TRBV9 to TRBJ1-6; 9 bases match TRBD1. The V and J ends lost 3 bases and 4 bases, in that order; junction bases with no gene match: 2. This CDR3 comprises 15 residues. Germline V lookup: CDR1 SGDLS, CDR2 YYNGEE. The CDR3 spells CASSAGQGYNSPLHF. DNA of the CDR3: TGTGCCAGCAGCGCCGGACAGGGGTATAATTCACCCCTCCACTTT.

CDR3 bases: TGTGCCAGCAGTGAAAGGTCTAGCGGGAGAAACATTCAGTACTTC. Encoded protein: CASSERSSGRNIQYF. The V and J genes are TRBV6-1 and TRBJ2-4, with 10 bases that match TRBD2. Germline V gene sequence: CDR1 MNHNS, CDR2 SASEGT. CDR3 size: 15 residues. Trimming at V came to 2 bases and at J to 6 bases, leaving 4 bases not matched to a gene.

CDR3 sequence: CASSLGQGMSYEQYF. For the CDR3, the DNA is TGTGCCAGCAGCTTGGGACAGGGGATGTCTTACGAGCAGTACTTC. V usage is TRBV7-3 and J usage is TRBJ2-7; 10 bases map to TRBD1. Germline-derived CDR1 and CDR2 are SGHTA and FQGTGA. Losses at the gene ends were 3 bases for V and 4 bases for J; bases not matched to a gene: 6. This CDR3 is built from 15 residues.

This chain links TRBV7-3 with TRBJ2-3, with 7 bases matching TRBD2. The ends lost 2 bases at V and 1 base at J; junction bases unmatched: 6. Germline V CDR1 and CDR2: SGHTA, FQGTGA. This CDR3 is built from 16 residues. Written as DNA, the CDR3 is TGTGCCAGCAGCTTAGGTGGGAGGGCCGGCACAGATACGCAGTATTTT. Its translation: CASSLGGRAGTDTQYF.

The V call is TRBV6-5, the J call TRBJ1-2; 10 bases agree with TRBD1. Germline assignment: CDR1 MNHEY and CDR2 SVGAGI. V gave up 6 bases and J gave up 8 bases; unmatched junction bases: 12. The CDR3 length is 15 residues. In DNA, the CDR3 is TGTGCCAGCAGGGCTCCGGGACAGGGGACCTACGGCTACACCTTC. Its protein product is CASRAPGQGTYGYTF.

The chain links TRBV5-1 to TRBJ2-7; a weak D match, TRBD2 (6 bases). Per the germline V gene, CDR1 is SGHRS and CDR2 is YFSETQ. Trimming removed 2 bases from V and 0 bases from J, with 9 bases in between. The CDR3 loop spans 14 amino acids. CDR3 DNA sequence: TGCGCCAGCAGCTTCGTCGGGAGCTCCTACGAGCAGTACTTC. Translation: CASSFVGSSYEQYF.

This rearrangement joins TRBV7-3 to TRBJ1-6; a possible D gene is TRBD1 (5 bases). The CDR3 consists of 15 residues. V dropped 3 bases and J dropped 9 bases, with 15 bases sitting between them. Germline assignment: CDR1 SGHTA and CDR2 FQGTGA. The CDR3: CASSLVGEGVSPLHF. As DNA, the CDR3 is TGTGCCAGCAGCTTGGTGGGGGAGGGTGTTTCACCCCTCCACTTT.

This clone was counted once. The gene calls are TRBV19 and TRBJ1-6; possibly TRBD1 for D (6 bases). Per germline, CDR1 LNHDA and CDR2 SQIVND (reference sequence). Between the trimmed V and J ends, which lost 3 bases and 7 bases, there was a span of 10 bases. This CDR3 region has 14 residues. The CDR3 bases are TGTGCCAGTAGTATCTCTACAGGGAATTCACCCCTCCACTTT. Protein: CASSISTGNSPLHF.

This clone was observed a handful of times. V is TRBV2 and J is TRBJ1-5; the D gene is possibly TRBD1 (5 bases). The V gene's germline CDR1 is SNHLY and CDR2 FYNNEI. CDR3 length: 14 amino acids. V gave up 1 base and J gave up 9 bases, with 13 bases separating them. The CDR3 DNA sequence: TGTGCCAGCAGTGAAGGGGGCCTGGATTGGCCCCAGCATTTT. Protein: CASSEGGLDWPQHF.

The chain uses TRBV5-6 and TRBJ1-2, with D perhaps matching TRBD1 (6 bases). V shed 4 bases and J shed 4 bases, with 11 bases lying between them. Germline values: CDR1 SGHDT, CDR2 YYEEEE. CDR3 length equals 13 residues. CDR3 in DNA: TGTGCCAGCAGCCTGGACAGCTTCTATGGCTACACCTTC. Encoded protein: CASSLDSFYGYTF.

J is TRBJ1-1 and V is TRBV12-3 or TRBV12-4; no firm D call. The germline V and J ends were trimmed by 3 bases and 1 base, with 6 bases remaining between them. The length of the CDR3 is 13 residues. The DNA of the CDR3 is TGTGCCAGCAGTTTCCAGTGGAACACTGAAGCTTTCTTT. Translating gives CASSFQWNTEAFF.

V usage is TRBV27 and J usage is TRBJ2-7, with 14 positions matching TRBD2. V dropped 8 bases and J dropped 6; count of bases not matched to a gene: 6. Germline lookup yields CDR1 MNHEY and CDR2 SMNVEV (reference sequence). This CDR3 has 14 amino acids. This chain's CDR3 is CASAGTSGRFEQYF. The DNA for the CDR3 is TGTGCCAGCGCAGGGACTAGCGGGAGATTCGAGCAGTACTTC.

DNA of the CDR3: TGTGCCAGCAGCCCCGACGTACAGGGGGGATACGAGCAGTACTTC. Amino acids: CASSPDVQGGYEQYF. The genes are TRBV5-4 and TRBJ2-7, with 8 bases identical to TRBD1. This CDR3 region has 15 residues. Trimming cost V 4 bases and J 4 bases; bases outside gene matches: 10. CDR1 SGHNT and CDR2 YYREEE come from the germline V gene (reference sequence). The full variable domain, completed using reference TRBV5-4 and TRBJ2-7, is ETGVTQSPTHLIKTRGQQVTLRCSSQSGHNTVSWYQQALGQGPQFIFQYYREEENGRGNFPPRFSGLQFPNYSSELNVNALELDDSALYLCASSPDVQGGYEQYFGPGTRLTVT.

Only one count was recorded for this clone. The chain couples TRBV7-3 to TRBJ1-2; the match to TRBD1 covers 11 bases. The germline CDR1 and CDR2 sequences are SGHTA and FQGTGA. The CDR3 totals 15 residues. V lost 4 bases to trimming and J lost 8 bases; unmatched junction nucleotides: 9. The CDR3, as DNA: TGTGCCAGCAGCTACGACGGACAGGGGGCGGGAGGCTACACCTTC. It specifies CASSYDGQGAGGYTF.

The V gene is TRBV4-2, the J gene TRBJ2-2; tentative D call: TRBD2 (6 bases). CDR1 and CDR2 (germline): LGHNA, YNFKEQ. There are 17 residues in the CDR3. V was trimmed by 0 bases and J by 4 bases, leaving 15 bases between them. CDR3 sequence reads: CASSQEEGRITTGELFF. DNA for the CDR3: TGTGCCAGCAGCCAAGAAGAGGGGAGGATAACCACCGGGGAGCTGTTTTTT.

The rearrangement joins TRBV3-1 (or the pseudogene TRBV3-2) to TRBJ2-7; D may be TRBD2 (6 bases). V shed 7 bases and J shed 7 bases, with 20 bases lying between them. The CDR3 totals 14 residues. CDR1 and CDR2 from the germline V gene are LGHDT and YNNKEL (reference sequence). DNA for the CDR3: TGTGCCAGCACCCGATCCCCGGGAGTGGGGGAGCAGTACTTC. Protein sequence: CASTRSPGVGEQYF.

The V and J genes are TRBV27 and TRBJ1-1, with D perhaps matching TRBD1 (5 bases). The germline CDR1 and CDR2 sequences are MNHEY and SMNVEV (reference sequence). The CDR3 runs to 15 residues. Trimming left V 2 bases short and J 1 base short, with 11 bases between. CDR3 in amino acids: CASSLGAGWNTEAFF. Written as DNA, the CDR3 is TGTGCCAGCAGTTTAGGGGCGGGATGGAACACTGAAGCTTTCTTT.

The chain has TRBV28 and TRBJ1-2; 8 bases are a match to TRBD1. With 2 bases clipped from V and 6 bases from J, the junction kept 11 bases outside the gene matches. The CDR3 runs to 16 residues. Looked up from germline, CDR1 is MDHEN and CDR2 is SYDVKM. The CDR3 spells CASSLLNSGTGDGYTF. CDR3 coding DNA: TGTGCCAGCAGTTTACTTAATTCCGGGACAGGCGATGGCTACACCTTC.

The chain uses TRBV4-3 and TRBJ1-4; 10 bases fit TRBD1. This CDR3 spans 15 amino acids. Looked up from germline, CDR1 is LGHNA and CDR2 is YSLEER. V lost 0 bases and J lost 6; bases outside the gene matches: 1. The CDR3 sequence is CASSQEGQGHEKLFF. The CDR3 DNA sequence: TGCGCCAGCAGCCAAGAGGGACAGGGGCATGAAAAACTGTTTTTT.

This chain uses TRBV15 with TRBJ2-5, with D unclear. The CDR3 runs to 14 residues. Germline values: CDR1 LNHNV, CDR2 YYDKDF (reference sequence). V was pared by 1 base and J by 4 bases, with 10 bases between. The CDR3 DNA sequence: TGTGCCACCAGCAGAGGGCCAACACCAGAGACCCAGTACTTC. Amino acids: CATSRGPTPETQYF.

J is TRBJ2-7 and V is TRBV6-1; D uncertain. CDR3 size: 15 residues. Looked up from germline, CDR1 is MNHNS and CDR2 is SASEGT. V lost 1 base and J 0 bases, leaving 10 bases between the germline ends. The CDR3 reads CASSEGAGDSYEQYF. The CDR3 DNA reads as TGTGCCAGCAGTGAAGGCGCCGGTGACTCCTACGAGCAGTACTTC.